Listed here are 9 T cell receptor beta chains from one sample, sequenced in a study of shared clonotypes between healthy human individuals. Libraries were prepared by immunoSEQ multiplex PCR; TCRdb keeps only in-frame clonotypes and omits some of them. Seen here are fewer than 600,000 clones, around 74% observed once, and the top ten hold around 13%. The sample consisted of PBMCs. These receptors originate from a woman aged 40 to 50 in good health. Some clones in this sample may be carry-over from other donors' samples.

Comment on this clone: Other DNA sequences in this specimen translate into the identical CDR3. The gene calls are TRBV5-1 and TRBJ2-5, with 10 bases lining up with TRBD2. The germline V gene has CDR1 SGHRS and CDR2 YFSETQ. This CDR3 has 15 residues. J lost 5 bases, V lost 0 bases, and 4 bases had no gene match. CDR3 coding DNA: TGCGCCAGCAGCTTGGTGGCTAGCGGGAGTGAGACCCAGTACTTC. This translates into CASSLVASGSETQYF. Variable domain in full (rest from reference TRBV5-1 and TRBJ2-5): KAGVTQTPRYLIKTRGQQVTLSCSPISGHRSVSWYQQTPGQGLQFLFEYFSETQRNKGNFPGRFSGRQFSNSRSEMNVSTLELGDSALYLCASSLVASGSETQYFGPGTRLLVL.

The gene calls are TRBV2 and TRBJ2-1; D is uncertain. Trimming shortened V by 4 bases and J by 10 bases, and 11 bases separated the two germline ends. The germline V gene has CDR1 SNHLY and CDR2 FYNNEI. This CDR3 comprises 12 residues. The CDR3 DNA reads TGTGCCAGCAGTGTAGGCGGACGGGAGCAGTTCTTC. This sequence encodes CASSVGGREQFF.

The chain links TRBV5-1 to TRBJ2-1; D is possibly TRBD1 (7 bases). Germline CDR1 SGHRS, CDR2 YFSETQ. The CDR3 has 16 residues. The V end was cut by 4 bases, the J end by 5 bases, with 19 bases between. CDR3 sequence reads: CASSVRQGGKNNEQFF. The CDR3, as DNA: TGCGCCAGCAGCGTACGACAGGGCGGGAAAAACAATGAGCAGTTCTTC.

V gene TRBV5-1 combines with J gene TRBJ1-1; D is possibly TRBD1 (5 bases). With 1 base removed from V and 4 bases from J, the gap between germline ends came to 11 bases. Germline values: CDR1 SGHRS, CDR2 YFSETQ. The CDR3 is 14 amino acids. This CDR3 is CASSLWGDGTEAFF. As DNA, the CDR3 is TGCGCCAGCAGCTTGTGGGGGGACGGCACTGAAGCTTTCTTT.

With respect to this clone: The sample holds other DNA sequences that translate to the same CDR3. The chain joins TRBV9 to TRBJ2-3; D is possibly TRBD1 (5 bases). From germline, CDR1 is SGDLS and CDR2 YYNGEE. This CDR3 spans 15 amino acids. Between the trimmed V and J ends, which lost 0 bases and 2 bases, there was a span of 10 bases. The CDR3 protein is CASSVGAGPTDTQYF. The CDR3 DNA follows: TGTGCCAGCAGCGTAGGGGCAGGGCCCACAGATACGCAGTATTTT.

This clone was seen a few times. The identical CDR3 is also encoded by other nucleotide sequences in the sample. The rearrangement uses TRBV6-4 and TRBJ1-1; TRBD1 aligns across 7 bases. The CDR3 covers 14 residues. V lost 6 bases to trimming and J lost 3 bases; unmatched junction nucleotides: 7. The germline V gene has CDR1 MRHNA and CDR2 SNTAGT. In DNA form, the CDR3 reads TGTGCCAGCAGAGAGACAGGGAGGGACACTGAAGCTTTCTTT. The encoded protein is CASRETGRDTEAFF.

This chain joins TRBV5-8 and TRBJ2-2, with 13 bases that match TRBD2. After removal of 5 bases from V and 6 bases from J, the junction contained 7 bases not matched to a gene. CDR1 is SGHTS, CDR2 YDEGEE, per germline. This CDR3 is 16 amino acids long. The CDR3 DNA follows: TGTGCCAGCAGTGTGACTAGCGGGAGGTTGTCCGGGGAGCTGTTTTTT. This sequence encodes CASSVTSGRLSGELFF.

CDR3 sequence (DNA): TGTGCCAGTAGTGACAGGGGGCTAGCGGCAGCCAGGGATACGCAGTATTTT. Translated, it gives CASSDRGLAAARDTQYF. The chain employs TRBV19 and TRBJ2-3, with 10 bases fitting TRBD1. The germline gives CDR1 LNHDA, CDR2 SQIVND (reference sequence). CDR3 length: 17 amino acids. V lost 5 bases to trimming and J lost 6 bases; unmatched junction nucleotides: 14. The whole variable domain, remainder taken from reference TRBV19 and TRBJ2-3, is DGGITQSPKYLFRKEGQNVTLSCEQNLNHDAMYWYRQDPGQGLRLIYYSQIVNDFQKGDIAEGYSVSREKKESFPLTVTSAQKNPTAFYLCASSDRGLAAARDTQYFGPGTRLTVL.

The chain is built from TRBV9 and TRBJ2-1; D perhaps matches TRBD2 (5 bases). CDR3 length: 16 residues. Per the germline V gene, CDR1 is SGDLS and CDR2 is YYNGEE. Trimming removed 4 bases at V and 11 bases at J, with 25 bases between. As DNA, the CDR3 is TGTGCCAGCAGCCCCATGACCGGGATAACTCTCTCCAAGCAGTTCTTC. Translating it yields CASSPMTGITLSKQFF.